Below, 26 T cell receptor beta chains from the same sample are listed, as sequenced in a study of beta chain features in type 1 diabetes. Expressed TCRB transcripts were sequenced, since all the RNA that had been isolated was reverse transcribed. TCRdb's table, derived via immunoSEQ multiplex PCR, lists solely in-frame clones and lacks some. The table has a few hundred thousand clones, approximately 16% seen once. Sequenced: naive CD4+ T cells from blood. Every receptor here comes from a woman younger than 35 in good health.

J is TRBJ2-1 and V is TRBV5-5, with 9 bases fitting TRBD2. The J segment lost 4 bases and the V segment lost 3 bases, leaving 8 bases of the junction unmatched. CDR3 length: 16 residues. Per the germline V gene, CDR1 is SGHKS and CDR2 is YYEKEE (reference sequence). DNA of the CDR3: TGTGCCAGCAGCTCCCTAGGCGGGAGGGCTTACAATGAGCAGTTCTTC. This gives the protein CASSSLGGRAYNEQFF.

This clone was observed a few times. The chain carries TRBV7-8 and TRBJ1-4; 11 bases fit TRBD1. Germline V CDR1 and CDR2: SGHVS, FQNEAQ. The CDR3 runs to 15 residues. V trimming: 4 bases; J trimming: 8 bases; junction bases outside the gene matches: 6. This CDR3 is CASSYSGTGGEKLFF. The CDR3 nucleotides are TGTGCCAGCAGCTACTCCGGGACAGGGGGGGAAAAACTGTTTTTT.

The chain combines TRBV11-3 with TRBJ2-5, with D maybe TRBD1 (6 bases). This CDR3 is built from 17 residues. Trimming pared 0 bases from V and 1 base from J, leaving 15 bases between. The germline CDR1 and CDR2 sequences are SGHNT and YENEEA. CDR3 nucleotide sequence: TGTGCCAGCAGCTTAGATCTGGCCTCGGACAGCCAAGAGACCCAGTACTTC. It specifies CASSLDLASDSQETQYF.

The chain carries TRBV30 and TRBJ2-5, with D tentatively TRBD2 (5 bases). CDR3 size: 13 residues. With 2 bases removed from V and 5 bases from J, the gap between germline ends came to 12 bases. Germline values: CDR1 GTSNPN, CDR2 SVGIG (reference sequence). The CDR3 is CAWSTGVEETQYF. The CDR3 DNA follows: TGTGCCTGGAGTACCGGGGTGGAGGAGACCCAGTACTTC.

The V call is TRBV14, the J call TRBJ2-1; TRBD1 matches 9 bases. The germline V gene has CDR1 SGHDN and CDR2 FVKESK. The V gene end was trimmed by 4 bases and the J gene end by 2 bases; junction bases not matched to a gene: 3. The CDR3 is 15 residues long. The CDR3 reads CASSPGQGTYNEQFF. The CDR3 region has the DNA TGTGCCAGCAGCCCCGGACAGGGGACCTACAATGAGCAGTTCTTC.

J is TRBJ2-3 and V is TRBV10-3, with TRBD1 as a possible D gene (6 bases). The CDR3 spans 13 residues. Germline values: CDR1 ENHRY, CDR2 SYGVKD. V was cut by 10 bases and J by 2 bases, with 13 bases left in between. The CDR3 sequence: CATQGQATDTQYF. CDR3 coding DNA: TGTGCCACCCAGGGGCAGGCCACAGATACGCAGTATTTT.

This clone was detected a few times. The DNA for the CDR3 is TGTGCCAGCAGCCGACAGGGATCTGGGGCCAACGTCCTGACTTTC. Its translation: CASSRQGSGANVLTF. The V gene is TRBV7-2, the J gene TRBJ2-6; 7 nucleotides align to TRBD1. The CDR3 totals 15 residues. CDR1 is SGHTA and CDR2 is FQGNSA in the germline V gene. V was pared by 5 bases and J by 1 base, with 2 bases of the junction left unmatched.

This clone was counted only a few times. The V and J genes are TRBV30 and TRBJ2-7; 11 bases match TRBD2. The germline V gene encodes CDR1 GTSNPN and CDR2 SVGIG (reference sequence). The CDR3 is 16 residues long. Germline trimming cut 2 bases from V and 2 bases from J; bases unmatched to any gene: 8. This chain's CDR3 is CAWSIPTSGSAYEQYF. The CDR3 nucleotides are TGTGCCTGGAGTATCCCCACTAGCGGGAGCGCCTACGAGCAGTACTTC.

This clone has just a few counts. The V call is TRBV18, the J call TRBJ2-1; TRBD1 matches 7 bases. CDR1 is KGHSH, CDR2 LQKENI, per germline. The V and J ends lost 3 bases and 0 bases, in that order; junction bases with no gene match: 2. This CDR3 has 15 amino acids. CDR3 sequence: CASSPTGSSYNEQFF. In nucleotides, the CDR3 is TGTGCCAGCTCACCGACAGGGAGCTCCTACAATGAGCAGTTCTTC.

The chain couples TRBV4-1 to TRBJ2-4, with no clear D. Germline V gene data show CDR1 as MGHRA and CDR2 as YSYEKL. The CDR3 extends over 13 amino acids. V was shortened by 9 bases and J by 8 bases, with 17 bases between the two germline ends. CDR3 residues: CARHFGPRDIQYF. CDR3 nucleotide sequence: TGCGCCAGACATTTTGGTCCTCGGGACATTCAGTACTTC.

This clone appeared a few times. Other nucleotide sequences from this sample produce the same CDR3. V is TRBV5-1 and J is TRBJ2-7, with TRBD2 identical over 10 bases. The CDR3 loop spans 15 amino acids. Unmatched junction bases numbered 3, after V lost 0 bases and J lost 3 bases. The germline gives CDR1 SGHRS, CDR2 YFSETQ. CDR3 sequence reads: CASSLALAGVYEQYF. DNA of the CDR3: TGCGCCAGCAGCTTGGCTCTAGCGGGAGTCTACGAGCAGTACTTC.

The CDR3 DNA is TGTGCCTGGGGGGGGAGGACTAGCGGGAGATCGAATGAGCAGTTCTTC. This gives the protein CAWGGRTSGRSNEQFF. J is TRBJ2-1 and V is TRBV30; 13 nucleotides agree with TRBD2. J lost 7 bases, V lost 5 bases, and 11 bases had no gene match. The CDR3 has 16 residues. Germline assignment: CDR1 GTSNPN and CDR2 SVGIG (reference sequence).

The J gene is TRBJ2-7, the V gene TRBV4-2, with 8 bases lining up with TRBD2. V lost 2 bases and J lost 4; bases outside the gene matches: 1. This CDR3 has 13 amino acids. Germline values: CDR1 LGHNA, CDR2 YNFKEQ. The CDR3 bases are TGTGCCAGCAGCCAAACGGGAGGGTACGAGCAGTACTTC. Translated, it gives CASSQTGGYEQYF.

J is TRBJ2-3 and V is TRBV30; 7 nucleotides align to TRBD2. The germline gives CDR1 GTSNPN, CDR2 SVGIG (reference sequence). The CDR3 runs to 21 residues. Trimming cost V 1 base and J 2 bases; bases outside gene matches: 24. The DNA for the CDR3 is TGTGCCTGGAGTGCCGCTCTGGGAAGCGGGACCAGGGCATCTCACACAGATACGCAGTATTTT. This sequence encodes CAWSAALGSGTRASHTDTQYF.

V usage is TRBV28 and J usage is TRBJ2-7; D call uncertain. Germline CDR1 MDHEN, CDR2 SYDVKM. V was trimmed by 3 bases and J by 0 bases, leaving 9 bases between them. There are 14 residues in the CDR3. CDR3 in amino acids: CASSLSTSSYEQYF. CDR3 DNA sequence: TGTGCCAGCAGTTTGAGTACGAGCTCCTACGAGCAGTACTTC. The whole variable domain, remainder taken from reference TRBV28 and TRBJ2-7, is DVKVTQSSRYLVKRTGEKVFLECVQDMDHENMFWYRQDPGLGLRLIYFSYDVKMKEKGDIPEGYSVSREKKERFSLILESASTNQTSMYLCASSLSTSSYEQYFGPGTRLTVT.

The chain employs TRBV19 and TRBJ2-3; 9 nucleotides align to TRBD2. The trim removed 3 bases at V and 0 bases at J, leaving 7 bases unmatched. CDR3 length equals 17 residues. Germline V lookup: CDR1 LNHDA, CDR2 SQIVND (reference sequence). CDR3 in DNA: TGTGCCAGTAGTATCGTGGTAGCGGGAGCCAGCACAGATACGCAGTATTTT. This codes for CASSIVVAGASTDTQYF.

In nucleotides, the CDR3 is TGTGCCAGCAGTGTGACTAGCGGGGGGCTCACAGATACGCAGTATTTT. Translation gives CASSVTSGGLTDTQYF. The chain combines TRBV28 with TRBJ2-3; 13 nucleotides line up with TRBD2. Germline trimming cut 5 bases from V and 2 bases from J; bases unmatched to any gene: 4. CDR3 length equals 16 residues. Germline CDR1 and CDR2: MDHEN and SYDVKM.

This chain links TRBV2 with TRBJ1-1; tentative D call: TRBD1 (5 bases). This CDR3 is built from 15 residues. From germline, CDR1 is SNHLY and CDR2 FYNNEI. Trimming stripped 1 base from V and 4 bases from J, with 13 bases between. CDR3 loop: CASSEGQGGTTEAFF. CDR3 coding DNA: TGTGCCAGCAGTGAAGGTCAGGGCGGGACCACTGAAGCTTTCTTT. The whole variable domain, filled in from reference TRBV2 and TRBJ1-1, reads EPEVTQTPSHQVTQMGQEVILRCVPISNHLYFYWYRQILGQKVEFLVSFYNNEISEKSEIFDDQFSVERPDGSNFTLKIRSTKLEDSAMYFCASSEGQGGTTEAFFGQGTRLTVV.

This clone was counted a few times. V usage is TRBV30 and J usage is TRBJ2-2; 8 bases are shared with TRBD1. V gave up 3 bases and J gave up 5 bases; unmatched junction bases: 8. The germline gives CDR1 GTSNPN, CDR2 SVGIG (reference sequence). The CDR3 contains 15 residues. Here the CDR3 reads CAWRPGTGPTGELFF. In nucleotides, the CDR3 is TGTGCCTGGAGACCCGGGACAGGACCTACCGGGGAGCTGTTTTTT.

The CDR3 bases are TGTGCCAGCAGTTGGGGAGGAGGGTCGCTACCCTCCTACGAGCAGTACTTC. It translates to CASSWGGGSLPSYEQYF. The V call is TRBV28, the J call TRBJ2-7; a weak D match, TRBD2 (6 bases). Germline V CDR1 and CDR2: MDHEN, SYDVKM. V was cut by 4 bases and J by 0 bases, with 19 bases left in between. The CDR3 runs to 17 residues.

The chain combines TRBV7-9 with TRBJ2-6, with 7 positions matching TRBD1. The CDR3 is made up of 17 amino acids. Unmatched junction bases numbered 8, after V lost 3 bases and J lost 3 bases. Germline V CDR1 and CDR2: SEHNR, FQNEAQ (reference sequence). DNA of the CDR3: TGTGCCAGCAGCTTTTCTAGGGGGCTTGGTGGGGCCAACGTCCTGACTTTC. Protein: CASSFSRGLGGANVLTF.

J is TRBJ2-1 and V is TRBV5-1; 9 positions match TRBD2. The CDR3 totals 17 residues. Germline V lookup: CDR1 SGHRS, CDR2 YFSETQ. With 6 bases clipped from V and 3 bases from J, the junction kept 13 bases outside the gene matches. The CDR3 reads CASNPGLAGPSYNEQFF. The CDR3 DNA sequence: TGCGCCAGCAACCCGGGGCTAGCGGGACCCAGCTACAATGAGCAGTTCTTC.

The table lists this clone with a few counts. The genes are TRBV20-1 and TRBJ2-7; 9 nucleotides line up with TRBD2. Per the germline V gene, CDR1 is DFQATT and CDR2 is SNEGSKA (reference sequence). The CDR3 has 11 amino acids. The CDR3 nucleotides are TGCACCGTTAGCGGGAGCTACGAGCAGTACTTC. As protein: CTVSGSYEQYF.

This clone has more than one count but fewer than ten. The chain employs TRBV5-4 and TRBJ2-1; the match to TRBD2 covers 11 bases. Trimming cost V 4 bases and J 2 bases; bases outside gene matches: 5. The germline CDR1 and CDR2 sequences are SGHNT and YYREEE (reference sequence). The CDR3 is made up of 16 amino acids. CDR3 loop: CASSPRTSGPYNEQFF. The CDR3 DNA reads TGTGCCAGCAGCCCCCGGACTAGCGGGCCCTACAATGAGCAGTTCTTC.

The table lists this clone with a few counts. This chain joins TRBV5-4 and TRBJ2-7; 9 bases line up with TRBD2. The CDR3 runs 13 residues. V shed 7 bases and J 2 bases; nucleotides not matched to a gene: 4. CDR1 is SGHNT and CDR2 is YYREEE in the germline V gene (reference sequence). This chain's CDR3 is CASGGGGAYEQYF. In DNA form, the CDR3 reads TGTGCCAGCGGCGGGGGGGGTGCCTACGAGCAGTACTTC.

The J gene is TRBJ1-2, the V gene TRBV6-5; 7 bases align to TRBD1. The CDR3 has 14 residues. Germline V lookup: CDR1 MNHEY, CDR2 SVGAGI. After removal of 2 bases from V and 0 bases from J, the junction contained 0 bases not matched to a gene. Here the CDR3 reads CASSYDRANYGYTF. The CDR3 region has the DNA TGTGCCAGCAGTTACGACAGGGCTAACTATGGCTACACCTTC.